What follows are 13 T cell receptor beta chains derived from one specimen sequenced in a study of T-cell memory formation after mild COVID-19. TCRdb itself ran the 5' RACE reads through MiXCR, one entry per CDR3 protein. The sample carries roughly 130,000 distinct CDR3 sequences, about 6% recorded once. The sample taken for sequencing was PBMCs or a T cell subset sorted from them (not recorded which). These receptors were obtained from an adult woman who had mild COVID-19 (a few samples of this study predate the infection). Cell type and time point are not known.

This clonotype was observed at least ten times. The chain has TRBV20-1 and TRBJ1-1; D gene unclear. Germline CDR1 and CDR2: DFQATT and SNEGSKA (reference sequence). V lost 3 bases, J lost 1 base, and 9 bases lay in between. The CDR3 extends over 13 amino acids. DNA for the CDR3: TGCAGTGCTAGCAGGCAGACGAACACTGAAGCTTTCTTT. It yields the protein CSASRQTNTEAFF.

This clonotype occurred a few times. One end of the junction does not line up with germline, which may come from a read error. The chain's CDR3 is CASTLRRLF. The CDR3 nucleotides are TGTGCCAGCACCCTAAGGCGTCTTTTT. The chain uses TRBV7-9 and TRBJ1-1, with D hard to call. The CDR3 runs 9 residues. Germline-derived CDR1 and CDR2 are SEHNR and FQNEAQ (reference sequence).

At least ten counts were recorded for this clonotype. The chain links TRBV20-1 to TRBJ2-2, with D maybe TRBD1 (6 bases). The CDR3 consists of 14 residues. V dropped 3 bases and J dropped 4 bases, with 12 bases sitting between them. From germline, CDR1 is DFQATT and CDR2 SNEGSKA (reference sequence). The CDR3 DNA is TGCAGTGCTAGCAAGGGGGAGTCCACCGGGGAGCTGTTTTTT. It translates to CSASKGESTGELFF.

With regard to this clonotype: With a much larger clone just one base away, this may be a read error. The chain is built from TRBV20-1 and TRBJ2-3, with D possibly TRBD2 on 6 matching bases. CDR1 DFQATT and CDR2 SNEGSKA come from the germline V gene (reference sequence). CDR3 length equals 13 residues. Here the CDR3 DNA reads TGCAGTGCTAGCGGGAGCTTGACAGATACGCATTATTTT. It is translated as CSASGSLTDTHYF.

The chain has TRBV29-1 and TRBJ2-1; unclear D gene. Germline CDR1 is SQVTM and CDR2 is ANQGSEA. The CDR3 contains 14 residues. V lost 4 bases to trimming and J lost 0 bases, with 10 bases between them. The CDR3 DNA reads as TGCAGCGTTGCCTCTCCTAGCTCCTACAATGAGCAGTTCTTC. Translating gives CSVASPSSYNEQFF.

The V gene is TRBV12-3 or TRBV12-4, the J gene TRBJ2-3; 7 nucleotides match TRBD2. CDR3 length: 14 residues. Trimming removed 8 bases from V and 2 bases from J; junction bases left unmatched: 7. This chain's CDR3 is CASRERDYTDTQYF. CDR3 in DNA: TGTGCCAGCCGAGAGCGGGACTACACAGATACGCAGTATTTT.

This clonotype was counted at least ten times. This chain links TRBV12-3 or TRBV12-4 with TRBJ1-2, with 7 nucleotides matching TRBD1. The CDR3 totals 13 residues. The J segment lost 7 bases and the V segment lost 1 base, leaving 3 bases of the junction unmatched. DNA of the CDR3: TGTGCCAGCAGTTTAGAGGGGGCGCTTGGCTACACCTTC. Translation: CASSLEGALGYTF.

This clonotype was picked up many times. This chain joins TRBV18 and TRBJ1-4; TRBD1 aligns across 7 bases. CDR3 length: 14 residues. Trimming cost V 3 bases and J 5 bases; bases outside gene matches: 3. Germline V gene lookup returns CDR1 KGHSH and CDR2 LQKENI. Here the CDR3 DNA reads TGTGCCAGCTCACCCGGGACAGCGAATGAAAAACTGTTTTTT. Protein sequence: CASSPGTANEKLFF.

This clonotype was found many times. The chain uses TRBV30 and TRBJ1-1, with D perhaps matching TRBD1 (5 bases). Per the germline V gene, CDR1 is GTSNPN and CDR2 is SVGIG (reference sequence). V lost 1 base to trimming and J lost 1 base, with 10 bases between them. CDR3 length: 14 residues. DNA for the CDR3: TGTGCCTGGAGTGCGGACACCCCGAACACTGAAGCTTTCTTT. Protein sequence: CAWSADTPNTEAFF.

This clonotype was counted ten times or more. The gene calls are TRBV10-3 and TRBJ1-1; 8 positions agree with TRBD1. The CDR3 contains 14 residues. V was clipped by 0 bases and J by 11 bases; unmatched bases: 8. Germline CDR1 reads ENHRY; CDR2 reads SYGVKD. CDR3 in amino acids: CAISESTGTGGAFF. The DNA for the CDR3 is TGTGCCATCAGTGAGTCAACAGGAACAGGGGGGGCTTTCTTT.

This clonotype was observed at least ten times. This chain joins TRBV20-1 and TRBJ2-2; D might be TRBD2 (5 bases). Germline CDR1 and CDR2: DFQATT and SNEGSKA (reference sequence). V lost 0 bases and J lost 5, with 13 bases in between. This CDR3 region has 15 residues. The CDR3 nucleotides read TGCAGTGCTAGAGATGGTGGCCGGGGAACCGGGGAGCTGTTTTTT. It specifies CSARDGGRGTGELFF.

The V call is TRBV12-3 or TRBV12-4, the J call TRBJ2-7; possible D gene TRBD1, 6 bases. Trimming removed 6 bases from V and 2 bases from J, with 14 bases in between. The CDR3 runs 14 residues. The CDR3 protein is CASRQGGGTYEQYF. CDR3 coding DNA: TGTGCCAGCAGGCAAGGGGGTGGGACCTACGAGCAGTACTTC.

CDR3 nucleotides: TGTGCCAGCAGCCCAAACAGGGGCGCAGATACGCAGTATTTT. Its translation is CASSPNRGADTQYF. The chain couples TRBV11-3 to TRBJ2-3, with 7 bases that match TRBD1. This CDR3 is built from 14 residues. CDR1 is SGHNT and CDR2 is YENEEA in the germline V gene. J gave up 4 bases and V 5 bases, and 6 bases lay outside the gene matches.